These 5 T cell receptor beta chains originate from one sample sequenced in a study of T cell responses to AZD1222 COVID-19 vaccine. TCRdb's copy holds only in-frame clones and misses some; the assay was immunoSEQ multiplex PCR. The data contain around 120,000 clones, roughly 86% of them singletons. The input for sequencing was peripheral blood, taken on day 0 of AZD1222 vaccination. The receptors come from an adult in good health.

V and J are TRBV7-7 and TRBJ2-5; D is perhaps TRBD1 (5 bases). CDR1 is SSHAT and CDR2 is FNYEAQ in the germline V gene (reference sequence). The CDR3 totals 14 residues. The germline V and J ends were trimmed by 1 base and 2 bases, with 8 bases remaining between them. CDR3 region: CASSLGTRQETQYF. In DNA form, the CDR3 reads TGTGCCAGCAGCTTAGGGACAAGACAAGAGACCCAGTACTTC.

The rearrangement uses TRBV6-2 or TRBV6-3 and TRBJ1-2; a weak D match, TRBD1 (5 bases). The V and J ends lost 2 bases and 8 bases respectively, with 9 bases between them. The germline gives CDR1 MNHEY, CDR2 SVGEGT. The length of the CDR3 is 12 residues. The CDR3 bases are TGTGCCAGCAGTTACGGGACGGGGGGCTACACCTTC. Translated, it gives CASSYGTGGYTF.

This clone was detected only once. The chain couples TRBV19 to TRBJ2-1; 11 positions match TRBD2. Germline trimming cut 6 bases from V and 7 bases from J; bases unmatched to any gene: 8. The CDR3 has 15 residues. Germline assignment: CDR1 LNHDA and CDR2 SQIVND (reference sequence). The DNA for the CDR3 is TGTGCCAGTAGCCCCATAGCGGGAGGGATAAATGAGCAGTTCTTC. Residues: CASSPIAGGINEQFF.

The V gene is TRBV4-1, the J gene TRBJ1-4; D possibly corresponds to TRBD1 (5 bases). The length of the CDR3 is 14 residues. Germline assignment: CDR1 MGHRA and CDR2 YSYEKL. Trimming removed 4 bases at V and 4 bases at J, with 10 bases between. The CDR3 is CASSLRDGNEKLFF. The CDR3 coding sequence is TGCGCCAGCAGCCTCCGGGACGGTAATGAAAAACTGTTTTTT.

The chain carries TRBV28 and TRBJ1-6; D uncertain. In germline, CDR1 is MDHEN, CDR2 SYDVKM. The V and J ends lost 1 base and 4 bases respectively, with 5 bases between them. The CDR3 loop spans 14 amino acids. CDR3 loop: CASSLFQYNSPLHF. The CDR3 nucleotides are TGTGCCAGCAGTTTATTCCAGTATAATTCACCCCTCCACTTT.